The present T cell receptor (beta chain) was sequenced within a study of CD8 T cells in ankylosing spondylitis. Study observations and caveats: Peripheral blood held disease-linked clones only at relatively low frequency, and these were CD8+. A TCR beta motif of 7 to 9 highly homologous variants seemed to mark ankylosing spondylitis blood. In synovial fluid and blood from reactive arthritis, some motif variants were previously reported. The authors reported significant enrichment of disease-linked clones in matched ankylosing spondylitis synovial fluid.

In its sample, this clonotype was seen many times. The antigen is not known. Making the TCR beta libraries involved quantitative 5'-RACE with molecular barcodes. TCRdb re-called the 5' RACE reads with MiXCR, one entry per CDR3 protein. The table lists about 540,000 distinct CDR3 sequences, roughly 13% of them singletons, with over 6.5% in the top ten. The ends were cut back, 0 bases at V and 3 bases at J, with 8 bases in the middle. Germline V gives CDR1 SGHRS, CDR2 YFSETQ. This CDR3 region has 14 residues. This chain uses TRBV5-1 with TRBJ2-3; unclear D gene. Sequenced: blood, either unsorted or a sorted T cell fraction (not recorded which). The source is a male donor with ankylosing spondylitis. CDR3 sequence: CASSLVDMTDTQYF. The CDR3, as DNA: TGCGCCAGCAGCTTGGTTGACATGACAGATACGCAGTATTTT. The variable domain in full, with the rest retrieved from reference TRBV5-1 and TRBJ2-3, is KAGVTQTPRYLIKTRGQQVTLSCSPISGHRSVSWYQQTPGQGLQFLFEYFSETQRNKGNFPGRFSGRQFSNSRSEMNVSTLELGDSALYLCASSLVDMTDTQYFGPGTRLTVL.